The present TCR beta chain was sequenced within a study of circulating and synovial CD4+ cells in juvenile arthritis. Some clones are missing from TCRdb's copy, which holds only in-frame ones; the method was immunoSEQ multiplex PCR. The top ten clones hold about 0.61% of a sample with roughly 32,000 clones, 90% to 95% of them seen once. As for this clone: Its antigen is unknown.

The CDR3 has 15 residues. The germline V and J ends were trimmed by 0 bases and 6 bases, with 9 bases remaining between them. Germline CDR1 is SGHDN and CDR2 is FVKESK. Study-wide results and limits: Vbeta family usage analysis did not detect the pathogenic-like versus bulk difference. These blood cells shared more CDR3 sequences with synovium than bulk blood.

Sequences were obtained from CD4+ T cells from blood. This chain uses TRBV14 with TRBJ1-6; no clear D gene. The TCR originated in a human donor with juvenile idiopathic arthritis. CDR3 DNA: TGTGCCAGCAGCCAAGATCTAGGGAGTAATTCACCCCTCCACTTT. Translated: CASSQDLGSNSPLHF.